This T cell receptor beta chain was obtained from a study of control samples from healthy donors and cancer patients. CDR1 SGHDT and CDR2 YYEEEE come from the germline V gene. The V and J ends lost 6 bases and 1 base respectively, with 14 bases between them. This CDR3 region has 15 residues. Measured with immunoSEQ multiplex PCR; TCRdb has only the in-frame clones, and not every one. The sample lists approximately 28,000 clones; 90% to 95% were seen once. The chain combines TRBV5-6 with TRBJ2-1; D is unclear. Sequenced sample: PBMCs. The receptor comes from a man aged 50 to 60 with lung cancer. This CDR3 reads CASIYGGVSYNEQFF. The CDR3 DNA is TGTGCCAGCATCTACGGTGGAGTATCCTACAATGAGCAGTTCTTC.